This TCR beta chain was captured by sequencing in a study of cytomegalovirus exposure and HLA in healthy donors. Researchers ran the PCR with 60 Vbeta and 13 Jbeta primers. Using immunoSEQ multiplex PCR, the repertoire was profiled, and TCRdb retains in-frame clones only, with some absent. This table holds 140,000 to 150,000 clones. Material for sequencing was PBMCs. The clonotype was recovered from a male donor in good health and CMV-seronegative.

The CDR3 DNA follows: TGTGCCAGCAGCCTACAGGGGACGCACACTGAAGCTTTCTTT. Encoded protein: CASSLQGTHTEAFF. The rearrangement joins TRBV27 to TRBJ1-1, with 7 bases lining up with TRBD1. CDR3 length equals 14 residues. J gave up 3 bases and V 6 bases, and 7 bases lay outside the gene matches. Germline CDR1 MNHEY, CDR2 SMNVEV (reference sequence).